This passage covers 18 T cell receptor beta chains from one sample sequenced in a study of cytomegalovirus exposure and HLA in healthy donors. Use of 60 Vbeta and 13 Jbeta primers characterized the PCR. Sequenced by immunoSEQ multiplex PCR; TCRdb stores in-frame clones only, minus some. The data show 100,000 or so clones, with 84% seen just once and roughly 1.2% held by the top ten. The sequenced sample was PBMCs. The receptors shown here come from a woman between 18 and 29 years old in good health and CMV-seronegative.

The chain recombines TRBV30 with TRBJ2-7, with a weak D call TRBD1 (5 bases). This CDR3 region has 13 residues. Per the germline V gene, CDR1 is GTSNPN and CDR2 is SVGIG (reference sequence). Trimming removed 0 bases at V and 5 bases at J, with 11 bases between. The DNA of the CDR3 is TGTGCCTGGAGTGTAGGGCAGGGCGACGAGCAGTACTTC. It encodes CAWSVGQGDEQYF.

This sequence joins TRBV29-1 and TRBJ2-7, with a weak D call TRBD1 (6 bases). CDR1 is SQVTM, CDR2 ANQGSEA, per germline. CDR3 length: 13 amino acids. The V and J ends lost 3 bases and 4 bases respectively, with 13 bases between them. DNA of the CDR3: TGCAGCGTTGACTTGGGGGCGCCGTACGAGCAGTACTTC. Protein sequence: CSVDLGAPYEQYF.

A remark on this clone: This CDR3 is also generated by other DNA sequences in the sample. The chain is built from TRBV6-1 and TRBJ2-5; TRBD1 matches 9 bases. Germline V gene lookup returns CDR1 MNHNS and CDR2 SASEGT. The J segment lost 2 bases and the V segment lost 3 bases, leaving 4 bases of the junction unmatched. This CDR3 contains 15 residues. The DNA for the CDR3 is TGTGCCAGCAGTGAGGCGACAGGGGGACAAGAGACCCAGTACTTC. This sequence encodes CASSEATGGQETQYF.

This chain joins TRBV6-5 and TRBJ1-1, with D possibly matching TRBD1 (5 bases). Looked up from germline, CDR1 is MNHEY and CDR2 is SVGAGI. Deletions cut 10 bases from V and 7 bases from J, with 13 bases between. The CDR3 consists of 11 residues. The CDR3, as DNA: TGTGCCACCTCATGGGGCCTTGAAGCTTTCTTT. It is translated as CATSWGLEAFF.

DNA for the CDR3: TGCGCCAGCAGCCAATCGGGGAGCTCCTACAATGAGCAGTTCTTC. Its translation: CASSQSGSSYNEQFF. The V call is TRBV4-3, the J call TRBJ2-1, with D possibly matching TRBD2 (5 bases). Germline CDR1 LGHNA, CDR2 YSLEER. The CDR3 runs to 15 residues. V lost 2 bases and J lost 0, with 8 bases in between.

The chain has TRBV7-2 and TRBJ2-5; perhaps TRBD1 as D (6 bases). The CDR3 consists of 17 residues. Germline CDR1 and CDR2: SGHTA and FQGNSA. V lost 2 bases, J lost 0 bases, and 16 bases lay in between. The CDR3 nucleotides are TGTGCCAGCAGCTTACCGTGGGGAAGGGGGTACCAAGAGACCCAGTACTTC. It translates to CASSLPWGRGYQETQYF.

The V and J genes are TRBV29-1 and TRBJ1-1; D remains ambiguous. The CDR3 is made up of 8 amino acids. The germline gives CDR1 SQVTM, CDR2 ANQGSEA. The V end lost 7 bases, the J end lost 7 bases, and 4 bases lay between the germline ends. The chain's CDR3 is CSGDEAFF. The CDR3 region has the DNA TGCAGCGGAGATGAAGCTTTCTTT.

CDR3 in DNA: TGCGCCAGCAGCCTCCGTCTCGTCGATGAGCAGTTCTTC. Translating gives CASSLRLVDEQFF. The chain has TRBV4-3 and TRBJ2-1; D unclear. This CDR3 spans 13 amino acids. The germline V gene has CDR1 LGHNA and CDR2 YSLEER. V lost 4 bases to trimming and J lost 8 bases, with 12 bases between them.

This chain joins TRBV5-1 and TRBJ2-7; 10 bases agree with TRBD1. J was trimmed by 6 bases and V by 4 bases; bases with no gene match: 13. Germline V gene data show CDR1 as SGHRS and CDR2 as YFSETQ. This CDR3 has 16 amino acids. The chain's CDR3 is CASSLRQGTGDREQYF. CDR3 nucleotides: TGCGCCAGCAGCCTAAGACAGGGGACAGGGGATCGCGAGCAGTACTTC.

V is TRBV9 and J is TRBJ2-2; 8 bases fit TRBD2. The V segment lost 9 bases and the J segment 3 bases; nucleotides outside the gene matches: 7. This CDR3 is 14 amino acids long. Germline V gene lookup returns CDR1 SGDLS and CDR2 YYNGEE. The CDR3 spells CATSRAGDTGELFF. The DNA of the CDR3 is TGTGCCACCAGTCGAGCGGGAGACACCGGGGAGCTGTTTTTT.

V is TRBV5-1 and J is TRBJ2-1; maybe TRBD2 (5 bases). Looked up from germline, CDR1 is SGHRS and CDR2 is YFSETQ. V gave up 2 bases and J gave up 5 bases, with 11 bases separating them. The CDR3 loop spans 14 amino acids. The CDR3 nucleotides read TGCGCCAGCAGCTTCTACGGACTCCACAATGAGCAGTTCTTC. It specifies CASSFYGLHNEQFF.

The chain combines TRBV19 with TRBJ1-1, with D unclear. V was trimmed by 3 bases and J by 0 bases, leaving 5 bases between them. The CDR3 is made up of 13 amino acids. Germline CDR1 LNHDA, CDR2 SQIVND (reference sequence). This CDR3 reads CASSISVNTEAFF. The CDR3 nucleotides read TGTGCCAGTAGTATCTCGGTGAACACTGAAGCTTTCTTT.

The chain recombines TRBV28 with TRBJ1-4; possibly TRBD1 for D (5 bases). V lost 6 bases, J lost 7 bases, and 21 bases lay in between. The CDR3 length is 16 residues. Germline loops: CDR1 MDHEN, CDR2 SYDVKM. This CDR3 is CASRYASGTWSEKLFF. In DNA, the CDR3 is TGTGCCAGCAGATATGCATCCGGGACTTGGAGTGAAAAACTGTTTTTT.

J is TRBJ2-6 and V is TRBV28; 7 bases are a match to TRBD1. CDR1 MDHEN and CDR2 SYDVKM come from the germline V gene. The CDR3 has 19 residues. V gave up 6 bases and J gave up 0 bases; unmatched junction bases: 14. CDR3 protein: CASSRIGQAPLSGANVLTF. CDR3 coding DNA: TGTGCCAGCAGCCGCATAGGACAGGCGCCCCTCTCTGGGGCCAACGTCCTGACTTTC.

V is TRBV28 and J is TRBJ1-5; D might be TRBD1 (5 bases). CDR1 and CDR2 from the germline V gene are MDHEN and SYDVKM. Deletions cut 8 bases from V and 3 bases from J, with 14 bases between. CDR3 size: 14 residues. The CDR3 spells CASGLGGVNQPQHF. The DNA of the CDR3 is TGTGCCAGCGGCCTCGGGGGGGTCAATCAGCCCCAGCATTTT.

V gene TRBV28 combines with J gene TRBJ2-7, with a weak D call TRBD2 (6 bases). The CDR3 totals 14 residues. Germline V gene data show CDR1 as MDHEN and CDR2 as SYDVKM. V lost 2 bases, J lost 3 bases, and 11 bases lay in between. The CDR3 protein is CASSLTGELYEQYF. For the CDR3, the DNA is TGTGCCAGCAGTTTAACGGGAGAGCTCTACGAGCAGTACTTC.

This chain links TRBV4-3 with TRBJ2-5; 9 nucleotides line up with TRBD1. Germline V lookup: CDR1 LGHNA, CDR2 YSLEER. There are 15 residues in the CDR3. Trimming took 4 bases from V and 2 from J; bases not matched to a gene: 5. CDR3 nucleotides: TGCGCCAGCAGCCTCCTGGGACAGGGTCAAGAGACCCAGTACTTC. Its translation: CASSLLGQGQETQYF.

The gene calls are TRBV28 and TRBJ2-7; D gene uncertain. This CDR3 has 13 residues. The V end lost 3 bases, the J end lost 3 bases, and 9 bases lay between the germline ends. Germline assignment: CDR1 MDHEN and CDR2 SYDVKM. CDR3 region: CASSFNSFYEQYF. CDR3 DNA: TGTGCCAGCAGTTTCAACAGTTTCTACGAGCAGTACTTC.